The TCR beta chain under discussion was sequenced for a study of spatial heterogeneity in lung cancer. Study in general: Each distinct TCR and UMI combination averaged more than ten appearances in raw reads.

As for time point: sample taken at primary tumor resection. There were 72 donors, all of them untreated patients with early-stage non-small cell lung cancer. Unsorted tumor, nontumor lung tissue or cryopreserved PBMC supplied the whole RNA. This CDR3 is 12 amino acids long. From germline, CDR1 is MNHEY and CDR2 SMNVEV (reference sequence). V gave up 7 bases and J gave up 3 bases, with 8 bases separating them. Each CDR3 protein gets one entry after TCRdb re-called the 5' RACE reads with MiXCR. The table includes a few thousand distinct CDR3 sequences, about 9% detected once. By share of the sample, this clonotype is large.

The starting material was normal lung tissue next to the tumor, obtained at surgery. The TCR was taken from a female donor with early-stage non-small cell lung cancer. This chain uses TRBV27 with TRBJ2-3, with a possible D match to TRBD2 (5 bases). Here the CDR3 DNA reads TGTGCCAGCACGGACTGGACAGATACGCAGTATTTT. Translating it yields CASTDWTDTQYF.